This T cell receptor (beta chain) was recorded in a study of shared clonotypes between healthy human individuals. The overall study: CD4 naive cells filled three plates per donor, CD4 memory three, CD8 naive two and CD8 memory one. Study observations and caveats: Owing to a small donor count, the genetic and exposure-history diversity represented was limited. A reduction in generation probabilities was seen for non-shared clonotypes relative to those shared by all four donors.

The authors' processing: Filtering differed because ImmunoSEQ produced junction-only sequences that carried no quality scores. Produced via immunoSEQ multiplex PCR; TCRdb's table is partial and in-frame only. The DNA was the basis for D and trimming; V, J and clone size are from that table. The sample yields 2.5 million or so clones, around 90% seen once. V dropped 4 bases and J dropped 7 bases, with 10 bases sitting between them. The germline V gene encodes CDR1 SGHDN and CDR2 FVKESK. The CDR3 is 12 amino acids. As to this clone: The antigen is undetermined.

This receptor was identified in a man between 18 and 29 years old in good health. The chain uses TRBV14 and TRBJ1-2, with D perhaps matching TRBD1 (5 bases). The sample taken for sequencing was naive CD4+ T cells sorted from blood. Subset specified: CD45RA+ positively selected. CDR3 in amino acids: CASSPGSFGYTF. The CDR3 region has the DNA TGTGCCAGCAGCCCAGGGTCGTTTGGCTACACCTTC.